In this sample, the clone carrying this T cell receptor (beta chain) turned up once. Other nucleotide sequences in the sample specify the same CDR3. This sample is part of a study of control samples from healthy donors and cancer patients. The CDR3 is made up of 13 amino acids. Trimming stripped 6 bases from V and 6 bases from J, with 12 bases between. Germline-derived CDR1 and CDR2 are MNHEY and SVGAGI. The table came from immunoSEQ multiplex PCR; TCRdb's copy has only in-frame clones and leaves some out. The table lists around 130,000 clones, more than 80% of them singletons. The receptor comes from a man between 18 and 29 years old in good health. Sequenced: blood. V usage is TRBV6-5 and J usage is TRBJ2-1, with D possibly being TRBD1 (6 bases). The CDR3 nucleotides are TGTGCCAGCAGCTATTGGGACACCAATGAGCAGTTCTTC. It yields the protein CASSYWDTNEQFF.